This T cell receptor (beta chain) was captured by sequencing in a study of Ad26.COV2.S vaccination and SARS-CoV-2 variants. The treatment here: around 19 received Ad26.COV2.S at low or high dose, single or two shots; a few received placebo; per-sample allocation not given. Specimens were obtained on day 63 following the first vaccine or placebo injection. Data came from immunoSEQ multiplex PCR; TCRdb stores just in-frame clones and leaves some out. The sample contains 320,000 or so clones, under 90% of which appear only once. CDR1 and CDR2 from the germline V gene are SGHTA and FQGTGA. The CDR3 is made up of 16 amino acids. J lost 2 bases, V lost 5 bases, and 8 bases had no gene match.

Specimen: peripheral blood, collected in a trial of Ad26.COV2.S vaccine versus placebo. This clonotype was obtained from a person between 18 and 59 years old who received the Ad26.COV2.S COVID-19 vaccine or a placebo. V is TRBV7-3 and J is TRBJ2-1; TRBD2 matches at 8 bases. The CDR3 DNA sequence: TGTGCCAGCAGCCCGTCACTAGCGGCCGCCTACAATGAGCAGTTCTTC. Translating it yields CASSPSLAAAYNEQFF. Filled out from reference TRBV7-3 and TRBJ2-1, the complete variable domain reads GAGVSQTPSNKVTEKGKYVELRCDPISGHTALYWYRQSLGQGPEFLIYFQGTGAADDSGLPNDRFFAVRPEGSVSTLKIQRTERGDSAVYLCASSPSLAAAYNEQFFGPGTRLTVL.